Shown below are 10 T cell receptor beta chains from a single sample sequenced in a study of Ad26.COV2.S vaccination and SARS-CoV-2 variants. Treatment denoted: 19 received Ad26.COV2.S at low or high dose, single or two shots; about 5 received placebo; per-sample allocation not given. Specimen acquisition occurred on day 63 following the initial vaccine or placebo injection. Assay used: immunoSEQ multiplex PCR; TCRdb lists only in-frame clones, some missing. The sample contains 350,000 to 500,000 clones, approximately 87% of which appear only once. Sequences were derived from peripheral blood, sampled in a trial of Ad26.COV2.S vaccine versus placebo. The receptors originated from a person between 18 and 60 years old who received the Ad26.COV2.S COVID-19 vaccine or a placebo.

As concerns this clone: Other DNA sequences within the sample encode an identical CDR3. V usage is TRBV9 and J usage is TRBJ1-3, with 7 positions matching TRBD1. Germline loops: CDR1 SGDLS, CDR2 YYNGEE. The CDR3 is 15 amino acids. J was trimmed by 3 bases and V by 2 bases; bases with no gene match: 5. CDR3 DNA: TGTGCCAGCAGCGTGACAGGGTCTATTGGAAACACCATATATTTT. Translation: CASSVTGSIGNTIYF. Supplemented by reference TRBV9 and TRBJ1-3, the full variable domain reads DSGVTQTPKHLITATGQRVTLRCSPRSGDLSVYWYQQSLDQGLQFLIQYYNGEERAKGNILERFSAQQFPDLHSELNLSSLELGDSALYFCASSVTGSIGNTIYFGEGSWLTVV.

This clone has just one count. The CDR3 loop reads CASSLEVLAGGNYNEQFF. The CDR3 DNA follows: TGTGCCAGCAGTTTAGAGGTCCTAGCGGGGGGAAACTACAATGAGCAGTTCTTC. The chain couples TRBV28 to TRBJ2-1; TRBD2 matches 11 bases. CDR1 and CDR2 (germline): MDHEN, SYDVKM. The junction had 9 bases not matched to a gene; V was cut back by 2 bases and J by 3 bases. The CDR3 extends over 18 amino acids.

As to this clone: This same CDR3 is encoded by further DNA sequences in the sample. The chain joins TRBV3-1 (or the pseudogene TRBV3-2) to TRBJ1-2; D uncertain. The length of the CDR3 is 12 residues. V lost 0 bases to trimming and J lost 5 bases, with 4 bases between them. Germline loops: CDR1 LGHDT, CDR2 YNNKEL (reference sequence). CDR3 loop: CASSQEGYGYTF. The CDR3 DNA reads TGTGCCAGCAGCCAAGAAGGGTATGGCTACACCTTC.

The chain is built from TRBV6-5 and TRBJ1-3; D is uncertain. Germline CDR1 reads MNHEY; CDR2 reads SVGAGI. The V end lost 7 bases, the J end lost 0 bases, and 13 bases lay between the germline ends. The length of the CDR3 is 15 residues. CDR3 sequence reads: CASTPDRGSGNTIYF. CDR3 sequence (DNA): TGTGCCAGCACACCCGATCGGGGCTCTGGAAACACCATATATTTT.

This chain connects TRBV2 to TRBJ2-2; TRBD1 agrees at 10 bases. Germline assignment: CDR1 SNHLY and CDR2 FYNNEI. Trimming took 11 bases from V and 7 from J; bases not matched to a gene: 10. The CDR3 sequence is 14 residues long. The chain's CDR3 is CAGRSGQGYGELFF. CDR3 nucleotide sequence: TGTGCCGGCCGTTCGGGACAGGGGTACGGGGAGCTGTTTTTT.

This chain connects TRBV10-3 to TRBJ2-5, with TRBD1 matching 8 bases. CDR1 and CDR2 (germline): ENHRY, SYGVKD. The junction had 7 bases not matched to a gene; V was cut back by 3 bases and J by 1 base. CDR3 length: 16 amino acids. DNA for the CDR3: TGTGCCATCAGTGACCTCGGAACAGGGGGCCAAGAGACCCAGTACTTC. This codes for CAISDLGTGGQETQYF.

The chain employs TRBV7-2 and TRBJ2-7; 10 bases match TRBD1. Germline-derived CDR1 and CDR2 are SGHTA and FQGNSA. This CDR3 has 16 amino acids. V lost 7 bases to trimming and J lost 4 bases; unmatched junction nucleotides: 13. This chain's CDR3 is CASTLSYGTGEYEQYF. Written as DNA, the CDR3 is TGTGCCAGCACTTTATCCTACGGGACAGGGGAGTACGAGCAGTACTTC.

The chain employs TRBV7-3 and TRBJ2-3; the D gene could be TRBD1 or TRBD2 (6 bases each). The V gene lost 2 bases and the J gene lost 4 bases, with 13 bases spanning the gap. This CDR3 has 15 amino acids. From germline, CDR1 is SGHTA and CDR2 FQGTGA. The chain's CDR3 is CASSLGRGGSDTQYF. CDR3 DNA: TGTGCCAGCAGCTTAGGCCGAGGGGGGTCAGATACGCAGTATTTT.

With regard to this clone: The sample carries other DNA sequences with the same CDR3. The V call is TRBV5-1, the J call TRBJ1-2; the D is unclear. The germline V and J ends were trimmed by 0 bases and 0 bases, with 3 bases remaining between them. Germline CDR1 is SGHRS and CDR2 is YFSETQ. CDR3 length: 13 amino acids. The CDR3 reads CASSLGANYGYTF. DNA of the CDR3: TGCGCCAGCAGCTTGGGGGCTAACTATGGCTACACCTTC. Using reference TRBV5-1 and TRBJ1-2 for the parts outside the CDR3, the full variable domain is KAGVTQTPRYLIKTRGQQVTLSCSPISGHRSVSWYQQTPGQGLQFLFEYFSETQRNKGNFPGRFSGRQFSNSRSEMNVSTLELGDSALYLCASSLGANYGYTFGSGTRLTVV.

V is TRBV29-1 and J is TRBJ1-3; D remains unclear. This CDR3 region has 12 residues. The germline V gene has CDR1 SQVTM and CDR2 ANQGSEA. Trimming cost V 6 bases and J 8 bases, with 14 bases left between them. The CDR3 sequence: CSVVKRGDTIYF. In DNA, the CDR3 is TGCAGCGTGGTCAAACGTGGGGACACCATATATTTT.